One and the same sample provided the 26 T cell receptor beta chains below, sequenced in a study of T cell repertoires in aging, cancer and after chemotherapy. TRB rearrangements spanning V, D and J were amplified using mixed TRB-A/B primers. TCRdb independently ran MiXCR on the multiplex PCR reads; one entry per CDR3 protein. The data show around 20,000 distinct CDR3 sequences, roughly 37% seen once. The template was genomic DNA from peripheral blood, not RNA. The material sequenced was blood. The receptors were sampled from a human donor with a solid tumor.

By share, this clonotype counts as medium-sized. The chain has TRBV29-1 and TRBJ2-3; D gene ambiguous. Germline values: CDR1 SQVTM, CDR2 ANQGSEA. The CDR3 consists of 12 residues. With 4 bases removed from V and 4 bases from J, the gap between germline ends came to 9 bases. The CDR3 region has the DNA TGCAGCGTTGCGCAGGCCGCAGATACGCAGTATTTT. As protein: CSVAQAADTQYF.

The V gene is TRBV11-1, the J gene TRBJ2-7; D not certain. Germline-derived CDR1 and CDR2 are SGHAT and FQDESV (reference sequence). The CDR3 loop spans 11 amino acids. Trimming took off 4 bases at V and 6 bases at J, with 7 bases between the two ends. CDR3 in amino acids: CASSSLGEQYF. In nucleotides, the CDR3 is TGTGCCAGCAGCTCGTTAGGCGAGCAGTACTTC. Complete variable domain (other parts from reference TRBV11-1 and TRBJ2-7): EAEVAQSPRYKITEKSQAVAFWCDPISGHATLYWYRQILGQGPELLVQFQDESVVDDSQLPKDRFSAERLKGVDSTLKIQPAELGDSAMYLCASSSLGEQYFGPGTRLTVT.

The genes are TRBV4-2 and TRBJ2-7, with 11 positions matching TRBD2. V was pared by 3 bases and J by 3 bases, with 4 bases of the junction left unmatched. CDR3 length: 15 residues. Germline-derived CDR1 and CDR2 are LGHNA and YNFKEQ. The CDR3 nucleotides are TGTGCCAGCAGCCATCAGACTAGCGGGATCTACGAGCAGTACTTC. Its protein product is CASSHQTSGIYEQYF.

V and J are TRBV12-3 or TRBV12-4 and TRBJ1-5, with 9 bases fitting TRBD1. With 4 bases clipped from V and 0 bases from J, the junction kept 10 bases outside the gene matches. The length of the CDR3 is 18 residues. The CDR3 coding sequence is TGTGCCAGCAGTTCCGCCAGACAGGGGGAATATAGCAATCAGCCCCAGCATTTT. Translation: CASSSARQGEYSNQPQHF.

In its sample, this clonotype was seen a few times. The chain combines TRBV6-1 with TRBJ2-7; a weak D match, TRBD1 (5 bases). The germline V and J ends were trimmed by 6 bases and 2 bases, with 20 bases remaining between them. This CDR3 is 16 amino acids long. Germline V gene lookup returns CDR1 MNHNS and CDR2 SASEGT. The CDR3 DNA follows: TGTGCCAGCAGAGGGGCCATTCCCAGAAGGGCCTACGAGCAGTACTTC. As protein: CASRGAIPRRAYEQYF.

The genes are TRBV6-4 and TRBJ2-6, with TRBD1 identical over 8 bases. V shed 0 bases and J 4 bases; nucleotides not matched to a gene: 2. Germline assignment: CDR1 MRHNA and CDR2 SNTAGT. The CDR3 runs to 16 residues. The CDR3 coding sequence is TGTGCCAGCAGTGACTCGCAGGGGGCGGGGGCCAACGTCCTGACTTTC. It encodes CASSDSQGAGANVLTF.

The chain links TRBV5-1 to TRBJ1-1; a weak D match, TRBD1 (6 bases). In germline, CDR1 is SGHRS, CDR2 YFSETQ. The CDR3 has 15 residues. Trimming took 4 bases from V and 4 from J, leaving 17 bases between them. CDR3: CASSGGTKAGTEAFF. The CDR3 DNA sequence: TGCGCCAGCAGCGGGGGGACAAAGGCGGGCACTGAAGCTTTCTTT.

This clonotype was observed a few times. The gene calls are TRBV7-6 and TRBJ2-2; 11 bases map to TRBD2. Germline-derived CDR1 and CDR2 are SGHVS and FNYEAQ. The V segment lost 5 bases and the J segment 9 bases; nucleotides outside the gene matches: 5. The CDR3 totals 14 residues. The CDR3 coding sequence is TGTGCCAGCAGCCCTAGCGGGGGGCCCTGGGAGCTGTTTTTT. As protein: CASSPSGGPWELFF.

The rearrangement links TRBV6-1 to TRBJ2-5; TRBD2 matches 13 bases. The CDR3 runs 17 residues. V trimming: 5 bases; J trimming: 0 bases; junction bases outside the gene matches: 6. CDR1 and CDR2 (germline): MNHNS, SASEGT. In nucleotides, the CDR3 is TGTGCCAGCAGTCAACTAGCGGGGGGGGTTAACCAAGAGACCCAGTACTTC. It yields the protein CASSQLAGGVNQETQYF.

This clonotype was counted a few times. This chain connects TRBV7-9 to TRBJ1-1; D is unresolved. Deletions cut 5 bases from V and 2 bases from J, with 12 bases between. Germline CDR1 is SEHNR and CDR2 is FQNEAQ (reference sequence). This CDR3 comprises 14 residues. CDR3 residues: CASSEDLVNTEAFF. CDR3 DNA: TGTGCCAGCAGCGAAGACTTGGTCAACACTGAAGCTTTCTTT.

The CDR3 DNA sequence: TGTGCCAGCAAGTCGGGGGGACTGCAAAATGAAAAACTGTTTTTT. This codes for CASKSGGLQNEKLFF. J is TRBJ1-4 and V is TRBV6-5; TRBD1 might be the D (5 bases). V was trimmed by 7 bases and J by 5 bases, leaving 17 bases between them. CDR3 length: 15 residues. Germline loops: CDR1 MNHEY, CDR2 SVGAGI.

The sample holds one count of this clonotype. This sequence may be a read error, since a much larger clone differs from it by one base. The V gene is TRBV27, the J gene TRBJ2-2; the match to TRBD2 covers 7 bases. The CDR3 length is 15 residues. The V and J ends lost 10 bases and 7 bases, in that order; junction bases with no gene match: 15. Germline V lookup: CDR1 MNHEY, CDR2 SMNVEV (reference sequence). CDR3 sequence: CATSGRGGPVGELFF. The CDR3 DNA sequence: TGTGCCACCTCCGGTAGGGGAGGGCCGGTCGGGGAGCTGTTTTTT.

This clonotype was seen a handful of times. This rearrangement joins TRBV6-5 to TRBJ1-2; D might be TRBD1 (5 bases). V lost 6 bases and J lost 1, with 21 bases in between. Germline assignment: CDR1 MNHEY and CDR2 SVGAGI. This CDR3 spans 17 amino acids. DNA for the CDR3: TGTGCCAGCAGCCCAGGGACGGGGACCTGGGATAACTATGGCTACACCTTC. This gives the protein CASSPGTGTWDNYGYTF.

This clonotype was seen more than once but under ten times. The chain combines TRBV6-2 or TRBV6-3 with TRBJ2-2; TRBD2 matches at 8 bases. The germline CDR1 and CDR2 sequences are MNHEY and SVGEGT. The CDR3 extends over 20 amino acids. V lost 2 bases, J lost 4 bases, and 18 bases stayed unmatched. CDR3 amino acids: CASSYPSEGRGAFRTGELFF. The CDR3 DNA follows: TGTGCCAGCAGTTACCCCTCCGAGGGGCGGGGGGCTTTTCGCACCGGGGAGCTGTTTTTT.

This clonotype was seen a handful of times. The chain uses TRBV6-5 and TRBJ1-2, with 8 nucleotides matching TRBD1. Germline assignment: CDR1 MNHEY and CDR2 SVGAGI. The trim removed 4 bases at V and 6 bases at J, leaving 1 base unmatched. The CDR3 contains 12 residues. This CDR3 is CASSSTGDGYTF. The DNA for the CDR3 is TGTGCCAGCAGTTCGACAGGGGATGGCTACACCTTC.

A few counts support this clonotype. The chain couples TRBV6-1 to TRBJ1-4, with D perhaps matching TRBD1 (6 bases). The CDR3 totals 12 residues. Per the germline V gene, CDR1 is MNHNS and CDR2 is SASEGT. Trimming cost V 4 bases and J 17 bases, with 17 bases left between them. In DNA form, the CDR3 reads TGTGCCAGCAGTGTAGTAGGCGGGACACTCTTTTTT. Amino acid sequence: CASSVVGGTLFF.

Comment on this clonotype: One base away lies a much larger clone, so this may be a sequencing read error. The chain joins TRBV4-3 to TRBJ2-5; D may correspond to TRBD1 or TRBD2 (5 bases each). The germline V gene encodes CDR1 LGHNA and CDR2 YSLEER. The CDR3 sequence is 16 residues long. The CDR3 nucleotides read TGTGCCAGCAGCTCCCCGGGACCAGCGGAACAAGAGACCCAGTACTTC. Encoded protein: CASSSPGPAEQETQYF.

This clonotype was counted a few times. The rearrangement uses TRBV6-5 and TRBJ1-2, with 11 bases that match TRBD1. V lost 1 base and J lost 6; bases outside the gene matches: 7. The CDR3 is made up of 16 amino acids. In germline, CDR1 is MNHEY, CDR2 SVGAGI. The CDR3 DNA is TGTGCCAGCAGTTACTTACCGGGACAGGGGGAAGATGGCTACACCTTC. Translating it yields CASSYLPGQGEDGYTF.

This chain joins TRBV6-5 and TRBJ1-2; D not resolved. Germline V gives CDR1 MNHEY, CDR2 SVGAGI. V gave up 6 bases and J gave up 3 bases, with 17 bases separating them. There are 15 residues in the CDR3. The CDR3 DNA reads as TGTGCCAGCAGACTCCCCTCGACCGGGGACTATGGCTACACCTTC. Its translation: CASRLPSTGDYGYTF.

Worth noting for this clonotype: A much larger clone differs by one base, so this may be a read error. The chain carries TRBV29-1 and TRBJ2-1; 10 nucleotides align to TRBD2. From germline, CDR1 is SQVTM and CDR2 ANQGSEA. The CDR3 consists of 13 residues. V gave up 8 bases and J gave up 5 bases; unmatched junction bases: 6. DNA of the CDR3: TGCAGCTGGCGGACTAGCGGAAACAATGAGCAGTTCTTC. Its protein is CSWRTSGNNEQFF.

The rearrangement uses TRBV27 and TRBJ2-7, with TRBD2 as a possible D gene (5 bases). The CDR3 runs to 14 residues. CDR1 MNHEY and CDR2 SMNVEV come from the germline V gene (reference sequence). V shed 5 bases and J shed 3 bases, with 14 bases lying between them. The CDR3 bases are TGTGCCAGCAGTCCGACACACACTAGCTACGAGCAGTACTTC. Protein product: CASSPTHTSYEQYF.

The V gene is TRBV12-3 or TRBV12-4, the J gene TRBJ2-1; 8 bases line up with TRBD2. The V and J ends lost 5 bases and 8 bases, in that order; junction bases with no gene match: 11. This CDR3 comprises 15 residues. The CDR3 DNA reads TGTGCCAGCAGTCCGGAGGGACTAGTTATCTATGAGCAGTTCTTC. Encoded protein: CASSPEGLVIYEQFF.

This clonotype was seen a handful of times. V usage is TRBV30 and J usage is TRBJ1-6; 8 nucleotides align to TRBD1. The germline V gene encodes CDR1 GTSNPN and CDR2 SVGIG (reference sequence). This CDR3 contains 15 residues. V lost 2 bases to trimming and J lost 10 bases; unmatched junction nucleotides: 10. The CDR3 nucleotides read TGTGCCTGGAGTAAAATGACAGGGGCGGGGTCACCCCTCCACTTT. Translation: CAWSKMTGAGSPLHF.

The CDR3 here is CATSGLLGSANTGELFF. The CDR3 region has the DNA TGTGCCACCAGCGGGTTGCTGGGATCCGCGAATACGGGGGAGCTGTTTTTT. The V call is TRBV15, the J call TRBJ2-2, with D unclear. Between the trimmed V and J ends, which lost 5 bases and 8 bases, there was a span of 24 bases. The CDR3 has 17 amino acids. Germline V CDR1 and CDR2: LNHNV, YYDKDF (reference sequence).

The rearrangement links TRBV19 to TRBJ1-5; D gene ambiguous. This CDR3 contains 14 residues. V was shortened by 7 bases and J by 4 bases, with 14 bases between the two germline ends. The germline V gene encodes CDR1 LNHDA and CDR2 SQIVND (reference sequence). Here the CDR3 reads CASTTTSRNQPQHF. In DNA, the CDR3 is TGTGCCAGTACCACAACCTCCAGAAATCAGCCCCAGCATTTT. Filled out from reference TRBV19 and TRBJ1-5, the complete variable domain reads DGGITQSPKYLFRKEGQNVTLSCEQNLNHDAMYWYRQDPGQGLRLIYYSQIVNDFQKGDIAEGYSVSREKKESFPLTVTSAQKNPTAFYLCASTTTSRNQPQHFGDGTRLSIL.

This chain joins TRBV19 and TRBJ2-3, with 15 bases aligning to TRBD2. From germline, CDR1 is LNHDA and CDR2 SQIVND (reference sequence). The CDR3 consists of 19 residues. Trimming cost V 4 bases and J 0 bases; bases outside gene matches: 8. Here the CDR3 reads CASSTGLAGGPRSTDTQYF. CDR3 nucleotides: TGTGCCAGTAGTACTGGACTAGCGGGAGGGCCCCGTAGCACAGATACGCAGTATTTT.